A single sample gave rise to the 2 T cell receptor beta chains below, sequenced in a study of CXCR3-negative and CXCR3-positive naive CD8 T cells. The authors made the TRB cDNA libraries by 5' RACE using UMI labels. TCRdb re-analyzed the 5' RACE reads; it lists each CDR3 protein once, without DNA. In total, the table holds tens of thousands of distinct CDR3 sequences. Sequenced material: memory CD8+ T cells from blood. The source is a human donor in good health. Some clones in this sample may be carry-over from other donors' samples.

V and J are TRBV7-9 and TRBJ1-2; the TCRdb call, TRBD1, lacks DNA for checking. The CDR3 sequence is 13 residues long. CDR1 is SEHNR and CDR2 is FQNEAQ in the germline V gene (reference sequence). The CDR3 spells CASSHRENYGYTF. The whole variable domain, remainder taken from reference TRBV7-9 and TRBJ1-2, is DTGVSQNPRHKITKRGQNVTFRCDPISEHNRLYWYRQTLGQGPEFLTYFQNEAQLEKSRLLSDRFSAERPKGSFSTLEIQRTEQGDSAMYLCASSHRENYGYTFGSGTRLTVV.

The chain combines TRBV5-5 with TRBJ2-5; there is no DNA to check the TCRdb D call of TRBD1. The CDR3 has 15 amino acids. Germline V CDR1 and CDR2: SGHKS, YYEKEE (reference sequence). The CDR3 protein is CASSWMTGQQETQYF.